Listed below are T cell receptor beta chains from one sample, sequenced in a study. TCRdb called the RT-PCR reads again in MiXCR, with one record for every CDR3 protein. Of more than 550,000 distinct CDR3 sequences listed, approximately 15% are singletons. Sequenced: memory CD4+ T cells from blood. The receptors come from a female donor in good health, serving as a healthy control. Each CDR3 is given with its conserved first and last residue. Fields, in order: J gene, clone size, D gene, V gene, CDR3 protein, CDR3 DNA. D genes are given only for firm matches. Clone size is stated in some rows and not others, as once, few, many or a class when expanded.

>TRBJ1-5|NA|NA|TRBV7-2
CASSLAVSGIDQPQHF
TGTGCCAGCAGCTTAGCGGTAAGCGGAATCGATCAGCCCCAGCATTTT
>TRBJ2-3|many|NA|TRBV7-8
CASSSGVRDTQYF
TGTGCCAGCAGCTCAGGGGTACGAGATACGCAGTATTTT
>TRBJ2-1|few|NA|TRBV9
CASSVASLAGEQFF
TGTGCCAGCAGCGTAGCCTCCCTAGCTGGTGAGCAGTTCTTC
>TRBJ1-5|NA|NA|TRBV30
CAWSVQSWGQPQHF
TGTGCCTGGAGTGTACAGAGTTGGGGTCAGCCCCAGCATTTT
>TRBJ2-3|few|TRBD2|TRBV12-3/TRBV12-4
CASRGWGGGTDTQYF
TGTGCCAGCAGGGGGTGGGGGGGTGGCACAGATACGCAGTATTTT
>TRBJ2-1|NA|NA|TRBV4-3
CASSQQATTNEQFF
TGCGCCAGCAGCCAGCAAGCGACCACCAATGAGCAGTTCTTC
>TRBJ2-3|few|TRBD2|TRBV6-1
CASSPGLADSTDTQYF
TGTGCCAGCAGCCCGGGACTAGCGGATAGCACAGATACGCAGTATTTT
>TRBJ2-3|few|NA|TRBV5-1
CASSLDPSSTDTQYF
TGCGCCAGCAGCTTGGATCCTAGTAGCACAGATACGCAGTATTTT
>TRBJ2-7|many|TRBD2|TRBV6-5
CASSTTSGGHYEQYF
TGTGCCAGCAGTACGACTAGCGGGGGTCACTACGAGCAGTACTTC
>TRBJ1-3|few|TRBD1|TRBV12-3/TRBV12-4
CASRSRDRGTYSGSTIYF
TGTGCCAGCAGATCCCGGGACAGGGGCACTTACTCTGGAAGCACCATATATTTT
>TRBJ2-3|few|TRBD2|TRBV20-1
CSVEPAGGRTDTQYF
TGCAGTGTCGAACCAGCGGGAGGCAGGACAGATACGCAGTATTTT
>TRBJ2-1|few|TRBD1|TRBV18
CASSPARQGVEQFF
TGTGCCAGCTCACCGGCTAGACAGGGAGTTGAGCAGTTCTTC
>TRBJ1-4|many|TRBD1|TRBV15
CATTQTGYNEKLFF
TGTGCCACGACCCAGACAGGGTATAATGAAAAACTGTTTTTT
>TRBJ2-7|many|TRBD2|TRBV3-1
CASSQGLAGAVEQYF
TGTGCCAGCAGCCAAGGACTAGCGGGTGCAGTCGAGCAGTACTTC
>TRBJ1-6|many|NA|TRBV3-1
CASSHLNREDLHF
TGTGCCAGCAGCCACCTCAACAGGGAAGACCTCCACTTT
>TRBJ2-7|few|NA|TRBV7-2
CASSIQAGQSAYEQYF
TGTGCCAGCAGCATTCAAGCGGGACAGAGTGCCTACGAGCAGTACTTC
>TRBJ2-1|NA|TRBD2|TRBV7-3
CASSLMGTSGSSYNEQFF
TGTGCCAGCAGCTTAATGGGGACTAGCGGGAGCTCCTACAATGAGCAGTTCTTC
>TRBJ2-7|many|TRBD2|TRBV4-3
CASSQGLAEIYEQYF
TGCGCCAGCAGCCAAGGTCTAGCGGAGATCTACGAGCAGTACTTC
>TRBJ2-3|few|TRBD1|TRBV5-1
CASSSGAGGWSDTQYF
TGCGCCAGCAGCTCAGGAGCAGGGGGTTGGTCAGATACGCAGTATTTT
>TRBJ2-3|few|NA|TRBV20-1
CSASYGIFTDTQYF
TGCAGTGCTAGTTACGGGATATTTACAGATACGCAGTATTTT
>TRBJ2-2|few|TRBD1|TRBV7-3
CASSRGRGTGGTGELFF
TGTGCCAGCAGTCGTGGGCGAGGGACAGGGGGCACCGGGGAGCTGTTTTTT
>TRBJ1-2|NA|NA|TRBV5-1
CASSLRAGLGYTF
TGCGCCAGCAGCTTGAGGGCAGGCCTTGGCTACACCTTC
>TRBJ2-3|NA|NA|TRBV5-6
CASSLAGRWATDTQYF
TGTGCCAGCAGCTTGGCCGGGCGGTGGGCAACAGATACGCAGTATTTT
>TRBJ1-2|few|TRBD1|TRBV28
CASSSSGTELLYGYTF
TGTGCCAGCAGTTCCTCCGGGACAGAGTTACTCTATGGCTACACCTTC
>TRBJ2-7|NA|NA|TRBV29-1
CSVEGTELTGEQYF
TGCAGCGTTGAAGGGACAGAATTAACCGGGGAGCAGTACTTC
>TRBJ2-7|NA|NA|TRBV20-1
CSARVSIIGEQYF
TGCAGTGCTAGAGTATCCATTATCGGCGAGCAGTACTTC
>TRBJ2-2|few|NA|TRBV9
CASSVAPQANTGELFF
TGTGCCAGCAGCGTAGCTCCACAGGCGAACACCGGGGAGCTGTTTTTT
>TRBJ2-7|many|NA|TRBV5-1
CASRGTGGPYEQYF
TGCGCCAGCAGAGGCACAGGTGGACCCTACGAGCAGTACTTC
>TRBJ1-1|few|NA|TRBV6-5
CASSYLTGRNTEAFF
TGTGCCAGCAGTTACCTTACAGGACGGAACACTGAAGCTTTCTTT
>TRBJ2-7|many|TRBD2|TRBV20-1
CSARDPGLVEQYF
TGCAGTGCTAGAGATCCGGGACTAGTAGAGCAGTACTTC
>TRBJ2-3|many|NA|TRBV12-5
CASGQGDGSGDTQYF
TGTGCTAGTGGCCAGGGGGACGGGAGTGGAGATACGCAGTATTTT
>TRBJ1-1|many|NA|TRBV10-3
CAISENRGTEAFF
TGTGCCATCAGTGAAAATCGGGGCACTGAAGCTTTCTTT
>TRBJ2-7|NA|NA|TRBV3-1
CASSDSELSYEQYF
TGTGCCAGCAGCGATAGTGAGCTCTCCTACGAGCAGTACTTC
>TRBJ1-1|many|NA|TRBV12-3/TRBV12-4
CASRARRVNTEAFF
TGTGCCAGCAGGGCCAGGCGGGTGAACACTGAAGCTTTCTTT
>TRBJ1-2|NA|TRBD1|TRBV7-2
CASSLEGTGGFGYTF
TGTGCCAGCAGCTTAGAGGGGACAGGGGGTTTTGGCTACACCTTC
>TRBJ2-5|NA|TRBD1|TRBV7-2
CASSFDRTGEETQYF
TGTGCCAGCAGCTTCGATAGGACAGGGGAAGAGACCCAGTACTTC
>TRBJ2-5|many|NA|TRBV6-1
CASSTWVGETQYF
TGTGCCAGCAGTACCTGGGTCGGAGAGACCCAGTACTTC
>TRBJ2-7|NA|NA|TRBV7-6
CASSMDPYEQYF
TGTGCCAGCAGCATGGACCCCTACGAGCAGTACTTC
>TRBJ2-1|many|NA|TRBV29-1
CSAPHHVEQFF
TGCAGCGCTCCCCACCACGTAGAGCAGTTCTTC
>TRBJ2-5|NA|NA|TRBV27
CASSPGYRPSQETQYF
TGTGCCAGCAGCCCGGGTTACAGGCCTTCTCAAGAGACCCAGTACTTC
>TRBJ1-1|NA|TRBD1|TRBV15
CATSPRDRGNTEAFF
TGTGCCACCAGCCCCAGGGACAGGGGGAACACTGAAGCTTTCTTT
>TRBJ1-2|many|TRBD1|TRBV18
CASSPKTGRYGYTF
TGTGCCAGCTCACCAAAGACAGGGCGGTATGGCTACACCTTC
>TRBJ1-5|many|TRBD1|TRBV7-9
CASSLGSPDRGLGNQPQHF
TGTGCCAGCAGCTTAGGGTCCCCGGACAGGGGATTAGGGAATCAGCCCCAGCATTTT
>TRBJ2-7|few|NA|TRBV5-1
CASSLLPPRQDEQYF
TGCGCCAGCAGCTTGTTGCCCCCCCGGCAAGACGAGCAGTACTTC
>TRBJ2-2|NA|TRBD2|TRBV28
CASSTMRLAENTGELFF
TGTGCCAGCAGTACCATGAGACTAGCAGAAAACACCGGGGAGCTGTTTTTT
>TRBJ2-2|few|TRBD2|TRBV29-1
CSVGGAGTNTGELFF
TGCAGCGTTGGGGGAGCGGGAACGAACACCGGGGAGCTGTTTTTT
>TRBJ2-7|many|TRBD1|TRBV7-9
CASSLGGQGLAGTYEQYF
TGTGCCAGCAGCTTAGGTGGACAGGGGTTGGCGGGCACGTACGAGCAGTACTTC
>TRBJ2-7|NA|NA|TRBV18
CASSRDGASHEQYF
TGTGCCAGCTCAAGGGACGGCGCCTCCCACGAGCAGTACTTC